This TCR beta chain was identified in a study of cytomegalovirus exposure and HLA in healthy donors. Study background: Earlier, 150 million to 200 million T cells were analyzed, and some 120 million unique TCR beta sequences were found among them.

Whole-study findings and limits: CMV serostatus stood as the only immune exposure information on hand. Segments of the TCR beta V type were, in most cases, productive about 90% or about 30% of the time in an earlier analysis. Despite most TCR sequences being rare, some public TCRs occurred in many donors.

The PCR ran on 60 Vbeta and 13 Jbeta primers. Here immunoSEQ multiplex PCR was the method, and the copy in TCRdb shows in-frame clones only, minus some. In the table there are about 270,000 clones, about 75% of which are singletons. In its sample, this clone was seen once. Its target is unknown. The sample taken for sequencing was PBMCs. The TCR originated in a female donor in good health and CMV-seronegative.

CDR3: CAISPRGDTEAFF. CDR3 DNA sequence: TGTGCCATCAGCCCCCGGGGGGACACTGAAGCTTTCTTT. This chain links TRBV10-3 with TRBJ1-1; possible D gene TRBD1, 5 bases. This CDR3 contains 13 residues. Per the germline V gene, CDR1 is ENHRY and CDR2 is SYGVKD. Trimming pared 6 bases from V and 3 bases from J, leaving 11 bases between.